The T cell receptor (beta chain) described here comes from a study of beta chain features in type 1 diabetes. Isolated RNA was reverse transcribed in full, so expressed TCRB transcripts were sequenced. Data came from immunoSEQ multiplex PCR; TCRdb stores just in-frame clones and leaves some out. The repertoire includes some 350,000 clones, approximately 15% of them detected once, and 0.015% sits in the top ten. Trimming pared 1 base from V and 7 bases from J, leaving 4 bases between. In germline, CDR1 is SNHLY, CDR2 FYNNEI. The CDR3 consists of 11 residues. Findings of the study overall: Within each of all four CD4+ subsets, Type 1 diabetes patients had TCRB CDR3s that were moderately but significantly shorter. The naive, central memory and Treg TCRB repertoires of patients appeared to be more similar to one another than those of healthy donors.

Each of the CD4+ naive, central memory, regulatory and stem cell-like memory populations was sorted via CD45RO/CCR7/CD25/CD127/CD95/CD27. As concerns this clone: Its antigen remains unknown.

The specimen sequenced was naive CD4+ T cells from blood. This TCR derives from a woman between 18 and 30 years old with type 1 diabetes. V and J are TRBV2 and TRBJ2-5, with no clear D. The CDR3 is CASSEDRTQYF. The CDR3 bases are TGTGCCAGCAGTGAAGATAGGACCCAGTACTTC.